This is a list of T cell receptor beta chains from one sample in a study of shared clonotypes between healthy human individuals. Method: immunoSEQ multiplex PCR; TCRdb's copy keeps in-frame clones and lacks some. The table includes around 500,000 clones, 70% to 80% detected once. Sequenced input: PBMCs. These receptors originate from a woman between 40 and 55 years old in good health. Some clones in this sample may be carry-over from other donors' samples. Both conserved end residues are part of each CDR3. The D gene is left open where the match is weak. Clone size is given for some rows only: seen once, a few or many times, or a class if the clone is expanded.

v_call,j_call,clone_size,d_call,cdr3_nt,cdr3_aa
TRBV5-1,TRBJ1-5,NA,TRBD1,TGCGCCAGCAGCTCAGGACAGGACAGGCAGCCCCAGCATTTT,CASSSGQDRQPQHF
TRBV7-9,TRBJ2-3,once,NA,TGTGCCAGCAGCTTATTGCGGTCTAGCACAGATACGCAGTATTTT,CASSLLRSSTDTQYF
TRBV7-2,TRBJ2-4,NA,TRBD1,TGTGCCAGCAGACGAGACAGGGCTGCCAAAAACATTCAGTACTTC,CASRRDRAAKNIQYF
TRBV28,TRBJ2-7,NA,NA,TGTGCCAGCAGTCCGTTGGACCCCCGGAAGTACTTC,CASSPLDPRKYF
TRBV7-3,TRBJ2-5,NA,NA,TGTGCCAGCAGCCGTTCCAGGGAAGAGACCCAGTACTTC,CASSRSREETQYF
TRBV7-7,TRBJ2-1,NA,NA,TGTGCCAGCAGCTTAGACTCGTACAATGAGCAGTTCTTC,CASSLDSYNEQFF
TRBV5-1,TRBJ1-2,NA,NA,TGCGCCAGCAGAAACCAGGACAGCTATGGCTACACCTTC,CASRNQDSYGYTF
TRBV2,TRBJ2-2,NA,TRBD1,TGTGCCAGCAGTGATGGGACAGGGGCGAACACCGGGGAGCTGTTTTTT,CASSDGTGANTGELFF
TRBV10-2,TRBJ1-1,NA,TRBD1,TGCGCCAGCAGCGTCGGACAGGTCGGTGAAGCTTTCTTT,CASSVGQVGEAFF
TRBV27,TRBJ2-7,NA,NA,TGTGCCAGCAGTTGGAACTACGAGCAGTACTTC,CASSWNYEQYF
TRBV6-1,TRBJ1-1,NA,TRBD1,TGTGCCAGCAGTGAGGGGACAGGGGGTCTGAACACTGAAGCTTTCTTT,CASSEGTGGLNTEAFF
TRBV7-2,TRBJ1-2,NA,NA,TGTGCCAGCAGCTGGGCGACAGGCGGTAACTATGGCTACACCTTC,CASSWATGGNYGYTF
TRBV9,TRBJ1-3,NA,NA,TGTGCCAGCAGCGTACAGGGCTCTGGAAACACCATATATTTT,CASSVQGSGNTIYF
TRBV7-2,TRBJ1-1,NA,NA,TGTGCCAGCAGCTTCCGGAGGGGATGGACTGAAGCTTTCTTT,CASSFRRGWTEAFF
TRBV19,TRBJ2-7,NA,TRBD1,TGTGCCACCAAGGGACAGGCCTACGAGCAGTACTTC,CATKGQAYEQYF
TRBV28,TRBJ2-7,NA,TRBD2,TGTGCCAGCAGTTCGCTAGCGGGAGTAGGGGAGCAGTACTTC,CASSSLAGVGEQYF
TRBV5-1,TRBJ1-1,NA,NA,TGCGCCAGCAGCTTGGTTGGGGACGACACTGAAGCTTTCTTT,CASSLVGDDTEAFF
TRBV9,TRBJ2-3,NA,TRBD2,TGTGCCAGCAGCCCGCGGGACTACACAGATACGCAGTATTTT,CASSPRDYTDTQYF
TRBV10-2,TRBJ1-4,NA,NA,TGCGCCAGCAGTGAACGGACAGCTAATGAAAAACTGTTTTTT,CASSERTANEKLFF
TRBV23-1,TRBJ1-2,NA,NA,TGCGCCAGCAGACCAGGATTCTATGGCTACACCTTC,CASRPGFYGYTF
TRBV2,TRBJ1-5,NA,NA,TGTGCCAGCAGTGAGCCCGGGGGCGAACCGAGACAGCCCCAGCATTTT,CASSEPGGEPRQPQHF
TRBV5-1,TRBJ1-5,NA,NA,TGCGCCAGCAGCTTGTCATACGGTAGCAATCAGCCCCAGCATTTT,CASSLSYGSNQPQHF
TRBV11-2,TRBJ1-3,NA,NA,TGTGCCAGCAGCTTGGTTGGGGCCGAGAACACCATATATTTT,CASSLVGAENTIYF
TRBV7-6,TRBJ2-7,NA,NA,TGTGCCAGCAGCCCCGGGACTTCGAATCAATACGAGCAGTACTTC,CASSPGTSNQYEQYF
TRBV7-3,TRBJ2-1,NA,NA,TGTGCCAGCAGCTTAAACCCACCGCCGGGGAATGAGCAGTTCTTC,CASSLNPPPGNEQFF
TRBV11-2,TRBJ2-5,NA,TRBD2,TGTGCCAGCAGCGACCTCAGAGGACTAGCGGGAAGAGGGACCCAGTACTTC,CASSDLRGLAGRGTQYF
TRBV28,TRBJ2-5,NA,TRBD2,TGTGCCAGCAGTCCCGGGACTAGCGGGAGGGAAGAGACCCAGTACTTC,CASSPGTSGREETQYF
TRBV10-3,TRBJ2-7,NA,NA,TGTGCCATCAGTGAGGCGATATACGAGCAGTACTTC,CAISEAIYEQYF
TRBV21-1,TRBJ1-3,few,NA,TGTGCCAGCAGCGGACAGGGCGATACTTACACCATATATTTT,CASSGQGDTYTIYF
TRBV7-2,TRBJ2-5,NA,NA,TGTGCCAGCAGCTGGGGGGCGGAGGAGACCCAGTACTTC,CASSWGAEETQYF
TRBV30,TRBJ1-2,NA,TRBD1,TGTGCCTGGAGTGTACCGGTAACAGGGGGTTACGGCTACACCTTC,CAWSVPVTGGYGYTF
TRBV7-9,TRBJ1-2,NA,NA,TGTGCCAGCAGCTTATCTTTCTATGGCTACACCTTC,CASSLSFYGYTF
TRBV7-3,TRBJ2-5,NA,NA,TGTGCCAGCAGCTTAACGGGGCGGAGGGTTCAAGAGACCCAGTACTTC,CASSLTGRRVQETQYF
TRBV15,TRBJ2-1,NA,NA,TGTGCCACCAGCAGGGTACAGGGAACTGAGCAGTTCTTC,CATSRVQGTEQFF
TRBV14,TRBJ2-3,once,TRBD2,TGTGCCAGCGGGACTAGCGGAGCAGATACGCAGTATTTT,CASGTSGADTQYF
TRBV11-3,TRBJ2-7,NA,TRBD1,TGTGCCAGCAGCTCGGGGCCAGGGGGCTACGAGCAGTACTTC,CASSSGPGGYEQYF
TRBV30,TRBJ1-3,once,NA,TGTGCCTGGAGTGTACCGGGAAACACCATATATTTT,CAWSVPGNTIYF
TRBV19,TRBJ2-7,NA,NA,TGTGCCAGTAGTATGGGGCATAACTACGAGCAGTACTTC,CASSMGHNYEQYF
TRBV6-5,TRBJ2-1,few,TRBD1,TGTGCCAGCAGTTCCCGGGACAGGGGATACAATGAGCAGTTCTTC,CASSSRDRGYNEQFF
TRBV29-1,TRBJ1-1,NA,TRBD1,TGCAGCGTTGGACAGGGGTTAGGCACTGAAGCTCTCTTT,CSVGQGLGTEALF
TRBV28,TRBJ1-1,once,NA,TGTGCCAGCAGTTTTTCCGGGAGGGGAGCGAACACTGAAGCTTTCTTT,CASSFSGRGANTEAFF
TRBV19,TRBJ1-1,once,TRBD1,TGTGCCAGTAAAATCTCAGGGAGGGGGCACACTGAAGCTTTCTTT,CASKISGRGHTEAFF
TRBV7-8,TRBJ2-1,NA,TRBD2,TGTGCCAGCACCTACCTGCGTGACGGGAGGGCCTCCTACAATGAGCAGTTCTTC,CASTYLRDGRASYNEQFF
TRBV6-1,TRBJ2-1,many,TRBD2,TGTGCCAGCACGCGGGAGGGAGGCAACTACAATGAGCAGTTCTTC,CASTREGGNYNEQFF
TRBV10-3,TRBJ2-1,NA,NA,TGTGCCATCAGTGAGTCGGTCCAGGGGTTGGGTGAGCAGTTCTTC,CAISESVQGLGEQFF
TRBV6-1,TRBJ2-3,NA,TRBD2,TGTGCCAGCAGTGAAAGTATTAGCGGGAGAGTCGATACGCAGTATTTT,CASSESISGRVDTQYF
TRBV15,TRBJ2-6,NA,NA,TGTGCCACCAGCGGCCCAAGGCAGCTTAGCTCTGGGGCCAACGTCCTGACTTTC,CATSGPRQLSSGANVLTF
TRBV7-9,TRBJ1-4,once,TRBD1,TGTGCCAGCAGCTCAACAGGGGGTCGGAGTGAAAAACTGTTTTTT,CASSSTGGRSEKLFF
TRBV2,TRBJ1-2,NA,NA,TGTGCCAGCAGTATCATGGGACGCGGCTACACCTTC,CASSIMGRGYTF
TRBV30,TRBJ2-6,few,NA,TGTGCCTGGAGTGTAGGCAGCCGTACTCGTGGGGCCAACGTCCTGACTTTC,CAWSVGSRTRGANVLTF
TRBV10-2,TRBJ2-3,NA,NA,TGCGCCAGCATCAGGGGCCCGTCTGCAGATACGCAGTATTTT,CASIRGPSADTQYF
TRBV28,TRBJ1-2,NA,TRBD1,TGTGCCAGCCGGTACCGGGACAGGGGTGGCGGCTACACCTTC,CASRYRDRGGGYTF
TRBV19,TRBJ1-1,NA,NA,TGTGCCAGTAGTGGGCGCGTACTCGAGGGGGCTTTCTTT,CASSGRVLEGAFF